The clone carrying this T cell receptor beta chain was seen at least ten times. Its antigen remains unknown. For the second PCR, which ran for about 6 to 11 cycles, a sample-barcoded 5' primer and a J-beta primer mix were used. TCRdb recomputed calls from the 5' RACE reads with MiXCR, one row per CDR3 protein. Here the sample spans hundreds of thousands of distinct CDR3 sequences, roughly 21% being singletons. The sample comes from a study of blood T cells in healthy people across ages. General observations from the study: From one million sequenced T cells, diversity estimates were lower bounds. Age brought a roughly linear fall in TCR beta diversity measured per million T cells.

The length of the CDR3 is 18 residues. Donors were healthy Caucasian individuals from Russia aged roughly 6 to 95. Samples had at least 6.5 million PBMCs isolated from them. This rearrangement joins TRBV21-1 to TRBJ2-7. TRBV21-1 counts as a pseudogene. This sequence originates from a man between 65 and 85 years old in good health. The sequenced material came from blood. The CDR3 loop is CASSKGLRTRRLAYEQYF. The CDR3 DNA sequence: TGTGCCAGCAGCAAAGGCCTTAGAACTCGTCGTTTGGCCTACGAGCAGTACTTC.